The entry below describes one T cell receptor beta chain. The data stem from a study of cytotoxic CD8 clonotypes in ibrutinib-treated CLL. Study information: Across the patients, roughly 10 were relapsed/refractory, under 16 treatment-naive and 17 to 18 IGHV unmutated.

Sequencing was performed with immunoSEQ multiplex PCR; in TCRdb, only in-frame clones are kept and a portion is missing. This table has around 160,000 clones, 81% appearing once. Per the germline V gene, CDR1 is MNHEY and CDR2 is SMNVEV (reference sequence). The CDR3 spans 14 residues. V dropped 3 bases and J dropped 1 base, with 9 bases sitting between them. Frozen PBMC stocks contributed roughly 2.1 micrograms of genomic DNA to the TCR beta libraries. This sequence was found in a human donor with chronic lymphocytic leukemia. The input for sequencing was PBMCs, taken after 12 months of ibrutinib treatment. V usage is TRBV27 and J usage is TRBJ2-5; tentatively, D is TRBD2 (6 bases). The DNA of the CDR3 is TGTGCCAGCAGTTTGGACTATCGCCAAGAGACCCAGTACTTC. Translation gives CASSLDYRQETQYF.